The 31 T cell receptor beta chains reported below all come from one sample, sequenced in a study of shared clonotypes between healthy human individuals. Assay: immunoSEQ multiplex PCR; the TCRdb copy retains only in-frame clones and omits some. The table lists 2.3 million or so clones, about 92% of them singletons. The specimen was naive CD4+ T cells from PBMCs. Sample subset: CD45RA+ positively selected. These receptors were taken from a man younger than 30 in good health. Some clones in this sample may be carry-over from other donors' samples.

For this clone: Other DNA sequences in this sample translate to the same CDR3. V usage is TRBV20-1 and J usage is TRBJ1-1; D perhaps matches TRBD1 (5 bases). Germline V gene sequence: CDR1 DFQATT, CDR2 SNEGSKA (reference sequence). Trimming left V 5 bases short and J 7 bases short, with 11 bases between. This CDR3 has 11 amino acids. The CDR3 DNA reads as TGCAGTGCTGGGGGAGGAAGTGAAGCTTTCTTT. Its translation: CSAGGGSEAFF.

This clone was seen only once. This chain joins TRBV5-1 and TRBJ1-4, with TRBD1 matching 7 bases. After removal of 4 bases from V and 6 bases from J, the junction contained 9 bases not matched to a gene. The germline V gene encodes CDR1 SGHRS and CDR2 YFSETQ. The CDR3 length is 15 residues. Here the CDR3 reads CASSRVYGTDEKLFF. Here the CDR3 DNA reads TGCGCCAGCAGCCGAGTCTACGGGACAGATGAAAAACTGTTTTTT. The variable domain in full, completed from reference TRBV5-1 and TRBJ1-4, reads KAGVTQTPRYLIKTRGQQVTLSCSPISGHRSVSWYQQTPGQGLQFLFEYFSETQRNKGNFPGRFSGRQFSNSRSEMNVSTLELGDSALYLCASSRVYGTDEKLFFGSGTQLSVL.

This chain links TRBV2 with TRBJ2-5, with D perhaps matching TRBD1 (6 bases). From germline, CDR1 is SNHLY and CDR2 FYNNEI. This CDR3 has 14 residues. V was clipped by 6 bases and J by 0 bases, with 11 bases between them. CDR3 residues: CASRVRGYQETQYF. Written as DNA, the CDR3 is TGTGCCAGCAGAGTCAGGGGATACCAAGAGACCCAGTACTTC.

The CDR3 reads CASSLDPAVTGELFF. CDR3 bases: TGTGCCAGCAGCTTAGACCCAGCGGTTACCGGGGAGCTGTTTTTT. The gene calls are TRBV7-2 and TRBJ2-2, with TRBD2 as a possible D gene (5 bases). Germline V gene data show CDR1 as SGHTA and CDR2 as FQGNSA. The ends were cut back, 1 base at V and 5 bases at J, with 11 bases in the middle. This CDR3 contains 15 residues.

The chain couples TRBV28 to TRBJ1-2; no definite D call. The germline V gene encodes CDR1 MDHEN and CDR2 SYDVKM. Between the trimmed V and J ends, which lost 5 bases and 8 bases, there was a span of 9 bases. The CDR3 covers 11 residues. The CDR3 DNA sequence: TGTGCCAGCAGTATAACGAGCGGCTACACCTTC. This encodes CASSITSGYTF.

Worth noting for this clone: Other nucleotide sequences in the sample specify the same CDR3. The rearrangement links TRBV5-1 to TRBJ2-2; unclear D gene. The CDR3 has 15 amino acids. The germline V gene encodes CDR1 SGHRS and CDR2 YFSETQ. Trimming took off 0 bases at V and 0 bases at J, with 6 bases between the two ends. This CDR3 reads CASSLGGANTGELFF. Written as DNA, the CDR3 is TGCGCCAGCAGCTTGGGTGGGGCGAACACCGGGGAGCTGTTTTTT.

The V gene is TRBV30, the J gene TRBJ2-5, with 9 bases matching TRBD2. Germline CDR1 reads GTSNPN; CDR2 reads SVGIG (reference sequence). The CDR3 contains 15 residues. With 0 bases clipped from V and 9 bases from J, the junction kept 11 bases outside the gene matches. Here the CDR3 DNA reads TGTGCCTGGAGTGTGGGATTAGCGGGAGTAGTAGCCCAGTACTTC. As protein: CAWSVGLAGVVAQYF.

J is TRBJ2-7 and V is TRBV29-1; the D gene is possibly TRBD2 (5 bases). The germline V gene has CDR1 SQVTM and CDR2 ANQGSEA. Trimming took off 6 bases at V and 0 bases at J, with 15 bases between the two ends. The CDR3 has 14 amino acids. The CDR3 DNA reads TGCAGCGTGGAAAATGCCGGGATCTCCTACGAGCAGTACTTC. Residues: CSVENAGISYEQYF.

The chain uses TRBV2 and TRBJ2-1, with D unresolved. Trimming removed 9 bases from V and 4 bases from J, with 13 bases in between. This CDR3 is built from 13 residues. Germline CDR1 reads SNHLY; CDR2 reads FYNNEI. The CDR3 protein is CASQEKAYNEQFF. In DNA, the CDR3 is TGTGCCAGTCAGGAGAAAGCTTACAATGAGCAGTTCTTC.

This chain joins TRBV5-1 and TRBJ2-1, with TRBD1 identical over 7 bases. Germline CDR1 SGHRS, CDR2 YFSETQ. The CDR3 sequence is 14 residues long. V lost 4 bases, J lost 6 bases, and 7 bases stayed unmatched. CDR3 nucleotides: TGCGCCAGCAGCATCGACAGGGCCCCCAATGAGCAGTTCTTC. Residues: CASSIDRAPNEQFF.

The chain recombines TRBV7-3 with TRBJ2-3, with no clear D. The V gene's germline CDR1 is SGHTA and CDR2 FQGTGA. Trimming removed 2 bases from V and 2 bases from J, with 11 bases in between. CDR3 size: 15 residues. The CDR3 DNA sequence: TGTGCCAGCAGCTTAGACGTCACCCTCACAGATACGCAGTATTTT. Translation: CASSLDVTLTDTQYF.

The rearrangement joins TRBV11-3 to TRBJ2-1, with D perhaps assigned TRBD1 or TRBD2 (6 bases each). V shed 2 bases and J shed 10 bases, with 9 bases lying between them. The CDR3 runs to 12 residues. CDR1 is SGHNT, CDR2 YENEEA, per germline. The CDR3, as DNA: TGTGCCAGCAGCTTAAGGGGGGACGAGCAGTTCTTC. It translates to CASSLRGDEQFF.

The chain joins TRBV7-8 to TRBJ1-1; 9 bases match TRBD1. J lost 1 base, V lost 5 bases, and 2 bases had no gene match. The CDR3 is 14 residues long. Germline values: CDR1 SGHVS, CDR2 FQNEAQ. CDR3 sequence reads: CASSGGQGNTEAFF. The CDR3 DNA reads TGTGCCAGCAGCGGGGGACAGGGGAACACTGAAGCTTTCTTT.

The chain employs TRBV28 and TRBJ2-5; a possible D gene is TRBD2 (6 bases). Germline V gene data show CDR1 as MDHEN and CDR2 as SYDVKM. The CDR3 length is 10 residues. V lost 8 bases and J 5 bases, leaving 6 bases between the germline ends. The CDR3 reads CASAGETQYF. In DNA, the CDR3 is TGTGCCAGCGCGGGGGAGACCCAGTACTTC.

The gene calls are TRBV4-2 and TRBJ2-2; 10 nucleotides match TRBD2. Germline trimming cut 1 base from V and 5 bases from J; bases unmatched to any gene: 7. The CDR3 consists of 17 residues. Germline CDR1 is LGHNA and CDR2 is YNFKEQ. The CDR3 is CASSQGLAGVRTGELFF. The CDR3 nucleotides read TGTGCCAGCAGCCAAGGGCTAGCGGGAGTAAGGACCGGGGAGCTGTTTTTT.

The V and J genes are TRBV5-1 and TRBJ2-5; unclear D gene. The germline V gene encodes CDR1 SGHRS and CDR2 YFSETQ. CDR3 length: 13 residues. Trimming pared 1 base from V and 3 bases from J, leaving 7 bases between. DNA for the CDR3: TGCGCCAGCAGCTTGTCGTATGAAGAGACCCAGTACTTC. Translated: CASSLSYEETQYF.

V and J are TRBV19 and TRBJ2-2, with 9 bases aligning to TRBD2. CDR1 and CDR2 (germline): LNHDA, SQIVND (reference sequence). Trimming cost V 6 bases and J 0 bases; bases outside gene matches: 5. The CDR3 covers 16 residues. The DNA for the CDR3 is TGTGCCAGTAGGTCGATAGCGGGGGCGAACACCGGGGAGCTGTTTTTT. Translated, it gives CASRSIAGANTGELFF.

Note on this clone: The identical CDR3 is also encoded by other nucleotide sequences in the sample. The V gene is TRBV13, the J gene TRBJ2-7, with TRBD1 identical over 7 bases. V was clipped by 5 bases and J by 4 bases; unmatched bases: 8. CDR1 PRHDT and CDR2 FYEKMQ come from the germline V gene (reference sequence). The CDR3 spans 14 residues. CDR3 residues: CASSLRDSSYEQYF. The CDR3 nucleotides read TGTGCCAGCAGCCTCAGGGACAGTTCATACGAGCAGTACTTC.

This clone was counted once. The genes are TRBV13 and TRBJ2-5; perhaps D is TRBD1 or TRBD2 (5 bases each). The length of the CDR3 is 15 residues. The V end lost 0 bases, the J end lost 0 bases, and 8 bases lay between the germline ends. Germline CDR1 reads PRHDT; CDR2 reads FYEKMQ (reference sequence). The CDR3 bases are TGTGCCAGCAGCTTAGGGGGACCGTACCAAGAGACCCAGTACTTC. It codes for CASSLGGPYQETQYF. The full variable domain, rest sourced from reference TRBV13 and TRBJ2-5, is AAGVIQSPRHLIKEKRETATLKCYPIPRHDTVYWYQQGPGQDPQFLISFYEKMQSDKGSIPDRFSAQQFSDYHSELNMSSLELGDSALYFCASSLGGPYQETQYFGPGTRLLVL.

This sequence joins TRBV19 and TRBJ2-3; D is unclear. This CDR3 spans 15 amino acids. V was cut by 0 bases and J by 2 bases, with 9 bases left in between. Germline lookup yields CDR1 LNHDA and CDR2 SQIVND (reference sequence). CDR3 in DNA: TGTGCCAGTAGTATAGATCTGACCGCCACAGATACGCAGTATTTT. This translates into CASSIDLTATDTQYF.

The J gene is TRBJ2-3, the V gene TRBV6-1, with 7 bases fitting TRBD2. The V and J ends lost 1 base and 2 bases, in that order; junction bases with no gene match: 6. There are 16 residues in the CDR3. From germline, CDR1 is MNHNS and CDR2 SASEGT. In DNA, the CDR3 is TGTGCCAGCAGTGAAGTGAGCGGGGTTTACACAGATACGCAGTATTTT. It encodes CASSEVSGVYTDTQYF.

This sequence joins TRBV18 and TRBJ2-7; D gene uncertain. Trimming removed 6 bases from V and 3 bases from J, with 6 bases in between. CDR1 is KGHSH and CDR2 is LQKENI in the germline V gene. The CDR3 consists of 11 residues. The CDR3 nucleotides are TGTGCCAGCTCGCAAAACTACGAGCAGTACTTC. Translation gives CASSQNYEQYF.

This clone came up once. The V and J genes are TRBV7-6 and TRBJ2-1; 7 bases map to TRBD2. The CDR3 has 15 amino acids. V shed 4 bases and J 6 bases; nucleotides not matched to a gene: 9. Germline CDR1 SGHVS, CDR2 FNYEAQ. CDR3 residues: CASSSNTLATNEQFF. CDR3 bases: TGTGCCAGCAGCTCGAACACACTAGCGACCAATGAGCAGTTCTTC.

The count of this clone is one. The chain employs TRBV5-1 and TRBJ2-1; weak D call: TRBD2 (5 bases). V lost 4 bases, J lost 11 bases, and 22 bases lay in between. Germline assignment: CDR1 SGHRS and CDR2 YFSETQ. The CDR3 contains 15 residues. This CDR3 is CASSTSRELGGQQFF. CDR3 nucleotide sequence: TGCGCCAGCAGCACTTCCCGAGAATTAGGCGGGCAGCAGTTCTTC.

The gene calls are TRBV7-7 and TRBJ2-5, with D unclear. The V gene's germline CDR1 is SSHAT and CDR2 FNYEAQ (reference sequence). CDR3 size: 13 residues. Trimming stripped 5 bases from V and 3 bases from J, with 10 bases between. The CDR3 nucleotides read TGTGCCAGCAGCCGAGACGGAAAAGAGACCCAGTACTTC. Translated: CASSRDGKETQYF.

This chain connects TRBV7-9 to TRBJ2-7; TRBD2 might be the D (5 bases). Germline values: CDR1 SEHNR, CDR2 FQNEAQ (reference sequence). The CDR3 is 14 amino acids. V was pared by 6 bases and J by 6 bases, with 18 bases between. CDR3 in amino acids: CASSYTGLGGEQYF. The CDR3 DNA reads as TGTGCCAGCAGTTACACCGGACTCGGCGGCGAGCAGTACTTC. Full variable domain (missing parts from reference TRBV7-9 and TRBJ2-7): DTGVSQNPRHKITKRGQNVTFRCDPISEHNRLYWYRQTLGQGPEFLTYFQNEAQLEKSRLLSDRFSAERPKGSFSTLEIQRTEQGDSAMYLCASSYTGLGGEQYFGPGTRLTVT.

The chain carries TRBV28 and TRBJ2-7; D could derive from TRBD1 or TRBD2 (6 bases each). The CDR3 has 14 residues. V was shortened by 8 bases and J by 4 bases, with 18 bases between the two germline ends. CDR1 is MDHEN, CDR2 SYDVKM, per germline. In nucleotides, the CDR3 is TGTGCCAGCGCAGAACAGGGAGGCGGATACGAGCAGTACTTC. Amino acids: CASAEQGGGYEQYF.

Remarks on this clone: Other DNA variants within this sample encode the same CDR3. The chain carries TRBV7-9 and TRBJ2-3, with TRBD2 as a possible D gene (5 bases). V lost 3 bases and J lost 6, with 10 bases in between. CDR1 is SEHNR, CDR2 FQNEAQ, per germline (reference sequence). CDR3 size: 13 residues. This CDR3 reads CASSFSSGDTQYF. CDR3 coding DNA: TGTGCCAGCAGCTTCTCATCGGGGGATACGCAGTATTTT.

This clone was found once. The genes are TRBV28 and TRBJ2-4; D not certain. The CDR3 loop spans 14 amino acids. The germline V gene encodes CDR1 MDHEN and CDR2 SYDVKM. V shed 8 bases and J shed 6 bases, with 17 bases lying between them. The chain's CDR3 is CASATWAGGNIQYF. CDR3 nucleotide sequence: TGTGCCAGCGCGACGTGGGCAGGTGGAAACATTCAGTACTTC. The variable domain in full, with the rest retrieved from reference TRBV28 and TRBJ2-4, is DVKVTQSSRYLVKRTGEKVFLECVQDMDHENMFWYRQDPGLGLRLIYFSYDVKMKEKGDIPEGYSVSREKKERFSLILESASTNQTSMYLCASATWAGGNIQYFGAGTRLSVL.

This clone was counted a few times. The chain carries TRBV18 and TRBJ1-2; tentatively, D is TRBD1 (6 bases). CDR1 KGHSH and CDR2 LQKENI come from the germline V gene. The CDR3 covers 15 residues. Trimming shortened V by 3 bases and J by 2 bases, and 13 bases separated the two germline ends. The chain's CDR3 is CASSPQDSENYGYTF. As DNA, the CDR3 is TGTGCCAGCTCACCTCAGGACAGCGAAAACTATGGCTACACCTTC.

The chain employs TRBV7-2 and TRBJ2-2, with D possibly matching TRBD2 (6 bases). The V gene lost 2 bases and the J gene lost 0 bases, with 13 bases spanning the gap. The CDR3 has 17 residues. Germline CDR1 SGHTA, CDR2 FQGNSA. CDR3 sequence reads: CASSLNAGGANTGELFF. The DNA for the CDR3 is TGTGCCAGCAGCTTAAACGCCGGGGGAGCGAACACCGGGGAGCTGTTTTTT.